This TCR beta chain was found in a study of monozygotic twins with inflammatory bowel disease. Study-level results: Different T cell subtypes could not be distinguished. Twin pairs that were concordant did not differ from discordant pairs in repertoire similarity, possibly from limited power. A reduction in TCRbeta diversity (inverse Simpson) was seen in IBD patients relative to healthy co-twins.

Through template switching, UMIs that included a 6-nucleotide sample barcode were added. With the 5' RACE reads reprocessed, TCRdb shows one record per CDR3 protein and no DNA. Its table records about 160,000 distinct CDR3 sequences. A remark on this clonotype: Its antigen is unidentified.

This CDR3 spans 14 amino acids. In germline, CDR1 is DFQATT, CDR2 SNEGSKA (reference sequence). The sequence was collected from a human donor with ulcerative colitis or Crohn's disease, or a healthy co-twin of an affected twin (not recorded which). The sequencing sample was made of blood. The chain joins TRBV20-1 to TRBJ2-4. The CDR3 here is CSARAIGFLNMQYF.